One sample yielded the 23 T cell receptor beta chains listed below, sequenced in a study of T cells in women clearing cervical HPV infection. TCRdb's table, derived via immunoSEQ multiplex PCR, lists solely in-frame clones and lacks some. The sample totals under 50,000 clones. Sequencing input: blood buffy coat. The receptors come from a woman between 18 and 75 years old with a cervical HPV16 infection that either progressed to CIN3+ or cleared (not recorded which).

As regards this clone: The read falls 3 residues short of the CDR3 end, and the missing part is taken from the germline J gene. This sequence joins TRBV7-3 and TRBJ1-2; D unresolved. The CDR3 runs to 16 residues. Deletions cut 2 bases from V and 2 bases from J, with 15 bases between. CDR1 is SGHTA and CDR2 is FQGTGA in the germline V gene. CDR3 sequence reads: CASSLFRWRLNYGYTF. Partial CDR3 DNA: TGTGCCAGCAGCTTATTTCGTTGGCGGTTAAACTATGGC.

As concerns this clone: Sequencing ends 3 residues short of the CDR3 end; the germline J gene provides the rest. The chain carries TRBV20-1 and TRBJ2-5; 12 positions match TRBD2. Trimming cost V 5 bases and J 5 bases; bases outside gene matches: 9. The CDR3 contains 15 residues. CDR1 and CDR2 (germline): DFQATT, SNEGSKA (reference sequence). The covered CDR3 bases are TGCAGTGCTTTTAGACTAGCGGGGGCAGACGAGACC. As protein: CSAFRLAGADET. The whole CDR3 region reads CSAFRLAGADETQYF.

Of note for this clone: The CDR3 end falls 3 residues outside the read, so it is completed with the germline J gene. The gene calls are TRBV2 and TRBJ1-4, with TRBD1 as a possible D gene (6 bases). The CDR3 covers 15 residues. From germline, CDR1 is SNHLY and CDR2 FYNNEI. V lost 5 bases to trimming and J lost 7 bases, with 17 bases between them. The CDR3 loop reads CASSPNPGAAEKLFF. The CDR3 bases that were read are TGTGCCAGCAGTCCAAATCCAGGGGCGGCTGAAAAA.

Note on this clone: The CDR3 end is not reached by the read, which stops 3 residues before it; the germline J gene fills it in. The chain employs TRBV5-1 and TRBJ2-1; the match to TRBD2 covers 10 bases. Trimming removed 4 bases from V and 7 bases from J; junction bases left unmatched: 8. The CDR3 has 15 residues. The germline gives CDR1 SGHRS, CDR2 YFSETQ. The CDR3 bases that were read are TGCGCCAGCAGCCCATTCAGCGGGGGGGGAAATGAG. Its protein product is CASSPFSGGGNE. The CDR3 in its entirety is CASSPFSGGGNEQFF. Full variable domain (remainder filled in from reference TRBV5-1 and TRBJ2-1): KAGVTQTPRYLIKTRGQQVTLSCSPISGHRSVSWYQQTPGQGLQFLFEYFSETQRNKGNFPGRFSGRQFSNSRSEMNVSTLELGDSALYLCASSPFSGGGNEQFFGPGTRLTVL.

As regards this clone: Read coverage stops 3 residues before the CDR3 terminus; the germline J gene supplies the remainder. The chain combines TRBV2 with TRBJ2-2; 7 bases line up with TRBD1. Losses at the gene ends were 4 bases for V and 5 bases for J; bases not matched to a gene: 7. The length of the CDR3 is 15 residues. CDR1 and CDR2 (germline): SNHLY, FYNNEI. CDR3 DNA (partial): TGTGCCAGCAGTGTCCGACAGGGACGGACCGGGGAG. This sequence encodes CASSVRQGRTGE. The CDR3 in full is CASSVRQGRTGELFF.

As regards this clone: The junction departs from germline at one end; a sequencing error may be responsible. The read gets to within 3 residues of the CDR3 end, and the germline J gene fills in the rest. The chain carries TRBV29-1 and TRBJ2-7, with D tentatively TRBD1 (5 bases). Per germline, CDR1 SQVTM and CDR2 ANQGSEA. This CDR3 contains 12 residues. CDR3 DNA, as far as it was read: TGCGGCGTACGACAGACCGCCTACGAG. Translated, it gives CGVRQTAYE. The entire CDR3 protein reads CGVRQTAYEQYF.

For this clone: The read terminates 3 residues before the CDR3 end, so the remaining end is supplied by the germline J gene. Other DNA sequences in this sample translate to the same CDR3. V usage is TRBV6-2 or TRBV6-3 and J usage is TRBJ1-5; 9 positions match TRBD1. V lost 2 bases and J lost 4; bases outside the gene matches: 0. Germline assignment: CDR1 MNHEY and CDR2 SVGEGT. CDR3 length: 14 residues. The part of the CDR3 DNA that was read is TGTGCCAGCAGTTACGGACAGGGGAATCAGCCC. Translation gives CASSYGQGNQP. From start to end, the CDR3 is CASSYGQGNQPQHF.

Remarks on this clone: Coverage ceases 3 residues before the CDR3 finishes, and the germline J gene fills in the end. The V gene is TRBV9, the J gene TRBJ2-3; a weak D match, TRBD2 (5 bases). Germline V lookup: CDR1 SGDLS, CDR2 YYNGEE. The CDR3 sequence is 15 residues long. Trimming stripped 1 base from V and 0 bases from J, with 9 bases between. The CDR3 DNA, read in part, is TGTGCCAGCAGCGTAAACGGGGTCAGCACAGATACG. Translation gives CASSVNGVSTDT. The whole CDR3 protein is CASSVNGVSTDTQYF.

A remark on this clone: The read terminates 3 residues before the CDR3 end, so the remaining end is supplied by the germline J gene. J is TRBJ1-2 and V is TRBV12-3 or TRBV12-4; D remains ambiguous. The CDR3 extends over 14 amino acids. V shed 6 bases and J shed 5 bases, with 16 bases lying between them. The sequenced part of the CDR3 DNA is TGTGCCAGCAGCCGAGAGCCCAGGACTTATGGC. Its translation: CASSREPRTYG. The entire CDR3 sequence reads CASSREPRTYGYTF.

CDR3 sequence reads: CASSRTGGGEKLFF. The covered CDR3 bases are TGTGCCAGCAGCCGGACAGGGGGCGGCGAAAAA. This chain links TRBV3-1 (or the pseudogene TRBV3-2) with TRBJ1-4; 11 bases map to TRBD1. The read stops 3 residues short of the end of the CDR3; the missing end is completed from the germline J gene. Losses at the gene ends were 4 bases for V and 8 bases for J; bases not matched to a gene: 3. The CDR3 runs 14 residues. Per germline, CDR1 LGHDT and CDR2 YNNKEL (reference sequence).

As concerns this clone: The read ends 3 residues shy of where the CDR3 ends; the end is completed using the germline J gene. This rearrangement joins TRBV19 to TRBJ1-3; unclear D gene. CDR3 length: 15 amino acids. Germline CDR1 is LNHDA and CDR2 is SQIVND (reference sequence). V lost 4 bases, J lost 0 bases, and 10 bases lay in between. The CDR3 here is CASSTPILSGNTIYF. Incomplete CDR3 DNA: TGTGCCAGTAGTACCCCTATCCTCTCTGGAAACACC. The full variable domain, in which reference TRBV19 and TRBJ1-3 provide the parts outside the CDR3, is DGGITQSPKYLFRKEGQNVTLSCEQNLNHDAMYWYRQDPGQGLRLIYYSQIVNDFQKGDIAEGYSVSREKKESFPLTVTSAQKNPTAFYLCASSTPILSGNTIYFGEGSWLTVV.

Worth noting for this clone: The CDR3 end is not reached by the read, which stops 3 residues before it; the germline J gene fills it in. This sequence joins TRBV18 and TRBJ2-5, with 8 bases that match TRBD2. V dropped 3 bases and J dropped 4; count of bases not matched to a gene: 4. Germline V gene lookup returns CDR1 KGHSH and CDR2 LQKENI. CDR3 length: 14 amino acids. Partial CDR3 DNA: TGTGCCAGCTCACCGGGACTAGGGTCAGAGACC. It is translated as CASSPGLGSET. The CDR3 as a whole reads CASSPGLGSETQYF.

Points on this clone: The read falls 3 residues short of the CDR3 end, and the missing part is taken from the germline J gene. The gene calls are TRBV5-4 and TRBJ2-3, with TRBD2 identical over 12 bases. With 0 bases clipped from V and 7 bases from J, the junction kept 3 bases outside the gene matches. Germline V lookup: CDR1 SGHNT, CDR2 YYREEE (reference sequence). This CDR3 has 15 amino acids. CDR3 amino acids: CASSLGLAGVHTQYF. CDR3 DNA, as far as it was read: TGTGCCAGCAGCTTGGGACTAGCGGGGGTGCATACG.

Comment on this clone: The read falls 3 residues short of the CDR3 end, and the missing part is taken from the germline J gene. This chain uses TRBV20-1 with TRBJ2-5; 8 bases line up with TRBD1. Trimming at V came to 3 bases and at J to 5 bases, leaving 5 bases not matched to a gene. Germline CDR1 reads DFQATT; CDR2 reads SNEGSKA (reference sequence). CDR3 size: 13 residues. The covered CDR3 bases are TGCAGTGCTAGGCAGGGGGCGGGGGAGACC. The encoded protein is CSARQGAGET. The complete CDR3 sequence is CSARQGAGETQYF.

CDR3 residues: CASSLVGQGTRGYTF. CDR3 DNA (partial): TGTGCCAGCAGTTTAGTCGGACAGGGGACTAGGGGC. The chain combines TRBV12-3 or TRBV12-4 with TRBJ1-2; the match to TRBD1 covers 9 bases. The CDR3 is cut off 3 residues early in the read; its end comes from the germline J gene. The CDR3 runs to 15 residues.

With respect to this clone: The missing CDR3 end, 3 residues past where the read stops, is filled in from the germline J gene. The V call is TRBV7-6, the J call TRBJ1-3; TRBD1 matches at 8 bases. CDR1 and CDR2 (germline): SGHVS, FNYEAQ. This CDR3 region has 16 residues. Unmatched junction bases numbered 7, after V lost 4 bases and J lost 2 bases. The CDR3 is CASSSGTGGTGNTIYF. The CDR3 DNA, read in part, is TGTGCCAGCAGCTCAGGGACAGGAGGAACTGGAAACACC.

Turning to this clone: The read ends 3 residues before the CDR3 terminus; that terminus is restored from the germline J gene. The gene calls are TRBV2 and TRBJ1-2; TRBD1 aligns across 11 bases. V trimming: 6 bases; J trimming: 7 bases; junction bases outside the gene matches: 10. The CDR3 runs to 15 residues. Germline CDR1 is SNHLY and CDR2 is FYNNEI. Incomplete CDR3 DNA: TGTGCCAGCAGAGATACCGGGACAGGGGGATTTGGC. Encoded protein: CASRDTGTGGFG. The CDR3 in full is CASRDTGTGGFGYTF.

About this clone itself: The read comes to an end 3 residues before the CDR3 does, leaving the germline J gene to fill in the end. The chain employs TRBV5-1 and TRBJ2-1, with no clear D. The CDR3 is 16 amino acids. CDR1 is SGHRS, CDR2 YFSETQ, per germline. Trimming left V 0 bases short and J 2 bases short, with 12 bases between. The part of the CDR3 DNA that was read is TGCGCCAGCAGCTTGGGGAAGGCGACTGCCTACAATGAG. It codes for CASSLGKATAYNE. The full CDR3 protein is CASSLGKATAYNEQFF.

For this clone: The read ends 3 residues before the CDR3 terminus; that terminus is restored from the germline J gene. V is TRBV5-6 and J is TRBJ1-4; D not resolved. V was clipped by 1 base and J by 4 bases, with 8 bases between them. This CDR3 contains 14 residues. Per germline, CDR1 SGHDT and CDR2 YYEEEE. CDR3 sequence: CASSLTGFNEKLFF. The CDR3 DNA, read in part, is TGTGCCAGCAGCTTGACGGGTTTTAATGAAAAA.

A word on this clone: The missing CDR3 end, 3 residues past where the read stops, is filled in from the germline J gene. The chain combines TRBV6-1 with TRBJ2-7, with TRBD2 matching over 10 bases. The CDR3 runs to 14 residues. J gave up 2 bases and V 6 bases, and 4 bases lay outside the gene matches. In germline, CDR1 is MNHNS, CDR2 SASEGT. Here the CDR3 reads CASRELAGTYEQYF. CDR3 bases read: TGTGCCAGCAGGGAACTAGCGGGAACCTACGAG.

On this clone itself: The CDR3 end falls 3 residues outside the read, so it is completed with the germline J gene. The rearrangement links TRBV6-2 or TRBV6-3 to TRBJ2-7, with D perhaps TRBD1 (5 bases). This CDR3 region has 13 residues. Between the trimmed V and J ends, which lost 5 bases and 6 bases, there was a span of 14 bases. CDR1 and CDR2 (germline): MNHEY, SVGEGT. Here the CDR3 reads CASSERQTGEQYF. Incomplete CDR3 DNA: TGTGCCAGCAGTGAGAGACAGACCGGCGAG.

Regarding this clone: Read sequence stops 3 residues before the CDR3 end, and the germline J gene provides the missing end. This chain connects TRBV7-8 to TRBJ2-1; 7 nucleotides line up with TRBD1. V trimming: 2 bases; J trimming: 7 bases; junction bases outside the gene matches: 11. The CDR3 consists of 16 residues. Germline CDR1 and CDR2: SGHVS and FQNEAQ. CDR3 amino acids: CASSLTPLGGSNEQFF. The part of the CDR3 DNA that was read is TGTGCCAGCAGCTTAACTCCACTAGGGGGCTCGAATGAG.

As regards this clone: Read coverage stops 3 residues before the CDR3 terminus; the germline J gene supplies the remainder. This chain links TRBV29-1 with TRBJ2-2; D remains unclear. CDR1 SQVTM and CDR2 ANQGSEA come from the germline V gene. The CDR3 extends over 12 amino acids. The V end lost 7 bases, the J end lost 2 bases, and 8 bases lay between the germline ends. The CDR3 DNA, read in part, is TGCAGCGGCAGATTAAACACCGGGGAG. Amino acids: CSGRLNTGE. In full, the CDR3 is CSGRLNTGELFF.